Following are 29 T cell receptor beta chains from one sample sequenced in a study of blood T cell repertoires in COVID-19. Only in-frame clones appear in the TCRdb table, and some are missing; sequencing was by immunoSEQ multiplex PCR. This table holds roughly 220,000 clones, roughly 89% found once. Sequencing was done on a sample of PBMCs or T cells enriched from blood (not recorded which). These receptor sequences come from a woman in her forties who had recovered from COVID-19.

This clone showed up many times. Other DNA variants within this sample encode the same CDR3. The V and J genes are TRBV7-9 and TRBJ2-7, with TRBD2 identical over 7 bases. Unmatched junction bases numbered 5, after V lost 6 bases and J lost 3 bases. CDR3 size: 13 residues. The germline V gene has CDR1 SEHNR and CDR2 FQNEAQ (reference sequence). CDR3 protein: CASRPSGNYEQYF. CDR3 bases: TGTGCCAGCAGGCCGAGCGGGAACTACGAGCAGTACTTC.

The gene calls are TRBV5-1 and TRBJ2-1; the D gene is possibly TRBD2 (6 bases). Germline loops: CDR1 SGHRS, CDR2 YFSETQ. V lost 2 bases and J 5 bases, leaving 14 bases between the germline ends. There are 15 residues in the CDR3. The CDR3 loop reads CASSLSPGVDNEQFF. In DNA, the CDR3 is TGCGCCAGCAGCTTATCGCCGGGAGTGGACAATGAGCAGTTCTTC.

CDR3 region: CASSPDPGDTQYF. DNA of the CDR3: TGCGCCAGCAGCCCGGACCCGGGGGATACGCAGTATTTT. The chain carries TRBV5-1 and TRBJ2-3, with TRBD2 as a possible D gene (5 bases). The V and J ends lost 4 bases and 6 bases respectively, with 12 bases between them. The germline V gene encodes CDR1 SGHRS and CDR2 YFSETQ. CDR3 size: 13 residues.

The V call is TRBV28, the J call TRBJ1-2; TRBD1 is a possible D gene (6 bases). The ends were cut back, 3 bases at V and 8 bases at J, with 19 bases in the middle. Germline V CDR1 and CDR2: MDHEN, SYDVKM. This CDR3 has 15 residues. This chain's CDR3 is CASSLDSGRVRGYTF. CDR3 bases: TGTGCCAGCAGTTTGGACAGTGGAAGGGTGCGGGGCTACACCTTC.

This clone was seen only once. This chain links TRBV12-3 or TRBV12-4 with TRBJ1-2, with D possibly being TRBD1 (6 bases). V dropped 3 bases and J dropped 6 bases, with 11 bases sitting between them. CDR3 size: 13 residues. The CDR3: CASSFLQGDGYTF. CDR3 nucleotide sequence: TGTGCCAGCAGTTTTCTACAGGGAGATGGCTACACCTTC.

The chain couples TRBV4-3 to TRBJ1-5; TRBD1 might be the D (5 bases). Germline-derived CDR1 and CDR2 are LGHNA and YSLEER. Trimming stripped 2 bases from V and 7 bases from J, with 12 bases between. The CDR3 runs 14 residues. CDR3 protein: CASSQRRDGQPQHF. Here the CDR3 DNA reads TGCGCCAGCAGCCAAAGGAGGGACGGACAGCCCCAGCATTTT.

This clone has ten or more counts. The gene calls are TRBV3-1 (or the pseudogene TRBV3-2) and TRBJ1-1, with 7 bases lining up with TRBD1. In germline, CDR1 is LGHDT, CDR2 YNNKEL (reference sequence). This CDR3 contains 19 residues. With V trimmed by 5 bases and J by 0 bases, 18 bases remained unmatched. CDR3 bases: TGTGCCAGCAGCGGGGCCAAGGGGCCGGGACAGAGAATGAACACTGAAGCTTTCTTT. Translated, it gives CASSGAKGPGQRMNTEAFF.

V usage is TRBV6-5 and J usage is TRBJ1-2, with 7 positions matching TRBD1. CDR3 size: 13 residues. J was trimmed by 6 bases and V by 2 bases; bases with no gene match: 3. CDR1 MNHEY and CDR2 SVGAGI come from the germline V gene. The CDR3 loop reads CASSYPGQHGYTF. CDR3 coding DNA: TGTGCCAGCAGTTACCCGGGACAGCATGGCTACACCTTC.

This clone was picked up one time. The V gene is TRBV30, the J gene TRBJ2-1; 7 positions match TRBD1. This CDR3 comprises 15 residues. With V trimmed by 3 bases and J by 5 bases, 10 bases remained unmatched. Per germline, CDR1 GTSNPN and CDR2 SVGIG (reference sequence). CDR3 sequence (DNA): TGTGCCTGGAGCCCCCCCCCGACAGGGCACAATGAGCAGTTCTTC. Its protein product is CAWSPPPTGHNEQFF.

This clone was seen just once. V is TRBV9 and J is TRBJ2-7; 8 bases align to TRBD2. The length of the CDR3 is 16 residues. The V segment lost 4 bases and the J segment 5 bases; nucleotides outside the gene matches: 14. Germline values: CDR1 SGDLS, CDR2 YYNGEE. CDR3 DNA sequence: TGTGCCAGCAGCCATAGGGGGACTAGGGTAGCCGACGAGCAGTACGTC. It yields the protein CASSHRGTRVADEQYV.

The CDR3 spells CASSYLSGERQETQYF. CDR3 coding DNA: TGTGCCAGCAGTTATTTGTCAGGTGAACGCCAAGAGACCCAGTACTTC. This chain joins TRBV6-5 and TRBJ2-5; D remains unclear. V was cut by 3 bases and J by 1 base, with 15 bases left in between. The CDR3 is 16 amino acids. Germline CDR1 and CDR2: MNHEY and SVGAGI.

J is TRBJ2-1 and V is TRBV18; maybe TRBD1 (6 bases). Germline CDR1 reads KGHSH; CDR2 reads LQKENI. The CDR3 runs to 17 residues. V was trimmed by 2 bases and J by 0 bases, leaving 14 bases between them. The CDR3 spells CASSPGWTESSYNEQFF. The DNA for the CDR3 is TGTGCCAGCTCACCAGGGTGGACAGAGAGCTCCTACAATGAGCAGTTCTTC. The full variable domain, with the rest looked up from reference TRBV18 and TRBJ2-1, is NAGVMQNPRHLVRRRGQEARLRCSPMKGHSHVYWYRQLPEEGLKFMVYLQKENIIDESGMPKERFSAEFPKEGPSILRIQQVVRGDSAAYFCASSPGWTESSYNEQFFGPGTRLTVL.

CDR3: CASSQGQGASGNTIYF. The CDR3 region has the DNA TGCGCCAGCAGCCAAGGGCAGGGGGCAAGTGGAAACACCATATATTTT. The J gene is TRBJ1-3, the V gene TRBV4-1; TRBD1 agrees at 8 bases. The germline CDR1 and CDR2 sequences are MGHRA and YSYEKL. The CDR3 sequence is 16 residues long. V gave up 1 base and J gave up 3 bases; unmatched junction bases: 5.

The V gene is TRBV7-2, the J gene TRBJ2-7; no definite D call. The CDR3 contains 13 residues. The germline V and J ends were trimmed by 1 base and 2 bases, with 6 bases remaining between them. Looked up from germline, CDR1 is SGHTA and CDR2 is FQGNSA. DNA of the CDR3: TGTGCCAGCAGCTTAGACAGACCCTACGAGCAGTACTTC. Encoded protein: CASSLDRPYEQYF.

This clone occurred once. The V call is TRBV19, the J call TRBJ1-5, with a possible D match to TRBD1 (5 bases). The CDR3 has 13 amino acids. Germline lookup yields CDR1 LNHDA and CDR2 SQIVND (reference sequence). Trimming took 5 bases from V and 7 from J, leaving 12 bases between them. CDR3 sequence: CASSYGEGQPQHF. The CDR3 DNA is TGTGCCAGTAGTTACGGGGAGGGGCAGCCCCAGCATTTT.

CDR3 sequence reads: CASSSNRGRQPQHF. Written as DNA, the CDR3 is TGTGCCAGCAGTTCCAACAGGGGGCGTCAGCCCCAGCATTTT. The chain uses TRBV28 and TRBJ1-5; 9 bases match TRBD1. J lost 6 bases, V lost 4 bases, and 4 bases had no gene match. The CDR3 spans 14 residues. Germline-derived CDR1 and CDR2 are MDHEN and SYDVKM.

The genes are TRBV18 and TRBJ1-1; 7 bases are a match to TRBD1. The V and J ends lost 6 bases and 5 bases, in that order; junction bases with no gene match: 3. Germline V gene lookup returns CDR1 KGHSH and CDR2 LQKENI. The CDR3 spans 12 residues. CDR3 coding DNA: TGTGCCAGCTCCGGGGACAGAACTGAAGCTTTCTTT. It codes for CASSGDRTEAFF.

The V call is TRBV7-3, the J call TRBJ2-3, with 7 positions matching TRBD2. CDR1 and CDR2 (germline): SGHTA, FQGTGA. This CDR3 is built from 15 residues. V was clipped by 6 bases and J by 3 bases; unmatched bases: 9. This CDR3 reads CASRKGSLATDTQYF. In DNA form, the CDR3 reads TGTGCCAGCAGGAAAGGCTCACTAGCGACAGATACGCAGTATTTT.

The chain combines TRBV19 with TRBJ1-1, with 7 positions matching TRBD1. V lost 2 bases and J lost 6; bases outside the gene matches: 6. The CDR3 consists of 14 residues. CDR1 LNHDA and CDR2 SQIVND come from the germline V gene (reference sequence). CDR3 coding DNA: TGTGCCAGTAGTATAAGAGGGACAGCTCCTGAAGCTTTCTTT. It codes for CASSIRGTAPEAFF. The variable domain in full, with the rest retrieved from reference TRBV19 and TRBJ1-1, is DGGITQSPKYLFRKEGQNVTLSCEQNLNHDAMYWYRQDPGQGLRLIYYSQIVNDFQKGDIAEGYSVSREKKESFPLTVTSAQKNPTAFYLCASSIRGTAPEAFFGQGTRLTVV.

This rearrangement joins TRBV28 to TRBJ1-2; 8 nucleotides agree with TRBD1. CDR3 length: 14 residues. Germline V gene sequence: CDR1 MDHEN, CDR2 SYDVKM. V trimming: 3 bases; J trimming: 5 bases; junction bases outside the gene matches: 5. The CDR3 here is CASSFVRGLYGYTF. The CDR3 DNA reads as TGTGCCAGCAGTTTCGTCAGGGGGCTATATGGCTACACCTTC.

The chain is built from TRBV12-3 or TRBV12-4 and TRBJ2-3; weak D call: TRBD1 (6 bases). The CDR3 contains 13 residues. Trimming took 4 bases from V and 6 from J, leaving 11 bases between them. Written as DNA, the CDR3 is TGTGCCAGCAGTTCAGGGGCCTTTGATACGCAGTATTTT. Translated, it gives CASSSGAFDTQYF.

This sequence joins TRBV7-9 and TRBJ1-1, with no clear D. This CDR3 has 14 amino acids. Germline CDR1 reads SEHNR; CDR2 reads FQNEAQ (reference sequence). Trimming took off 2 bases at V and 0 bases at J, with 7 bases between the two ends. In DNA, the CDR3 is TGTGCCAGCAGCTTAACGGCGGTGAACACTGAAGCTTTCTTT. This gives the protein CASSLTAVNTEAFF.

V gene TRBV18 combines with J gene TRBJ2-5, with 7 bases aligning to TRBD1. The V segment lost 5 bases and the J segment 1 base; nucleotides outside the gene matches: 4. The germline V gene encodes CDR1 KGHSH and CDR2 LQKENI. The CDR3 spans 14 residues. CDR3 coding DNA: TGTGCCAGCTCATTAAGACAGGGCCAAGAGACCCAGTACTTC. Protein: CASSLRQGQETQYF.

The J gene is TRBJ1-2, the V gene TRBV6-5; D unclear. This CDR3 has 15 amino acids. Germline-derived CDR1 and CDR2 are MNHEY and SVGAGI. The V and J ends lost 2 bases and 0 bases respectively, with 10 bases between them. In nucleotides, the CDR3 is TGTGCCAGCAGTTACGGGCGCGGGGCTAACTATGGCTACACCTTC. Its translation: CASSYGRGANYGYTF.

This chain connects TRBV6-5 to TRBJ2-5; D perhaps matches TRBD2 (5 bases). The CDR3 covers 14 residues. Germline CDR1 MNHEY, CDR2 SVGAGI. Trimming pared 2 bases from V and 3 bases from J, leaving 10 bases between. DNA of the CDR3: TGTGCCAGCAGTTACGGGCGGGCCAAAGAGACCCAGTACTTC. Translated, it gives CASSYGRAKETQYF.

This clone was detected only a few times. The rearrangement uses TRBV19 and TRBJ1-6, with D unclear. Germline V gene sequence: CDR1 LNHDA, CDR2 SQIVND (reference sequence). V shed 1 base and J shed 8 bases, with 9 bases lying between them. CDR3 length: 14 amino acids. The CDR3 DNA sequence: TGTGCCAGTAGTATAGGATCCGCGTATTCACCCCTCCACTTT. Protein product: CASSIGSAYSPLHF.

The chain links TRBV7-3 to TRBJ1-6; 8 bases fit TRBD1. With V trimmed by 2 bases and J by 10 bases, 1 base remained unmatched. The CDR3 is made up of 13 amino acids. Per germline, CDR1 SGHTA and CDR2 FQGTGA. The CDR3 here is CASSLGQGSPLHF. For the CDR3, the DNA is TGTGCCAGCAGCTTAGGACAGGGCTCACCCCTCCACTTT.

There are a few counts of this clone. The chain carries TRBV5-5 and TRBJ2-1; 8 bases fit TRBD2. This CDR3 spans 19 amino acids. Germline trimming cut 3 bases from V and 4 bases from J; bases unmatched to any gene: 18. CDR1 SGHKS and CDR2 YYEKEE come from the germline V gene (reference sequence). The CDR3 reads CASSYGMVAGWGIYNEQFF. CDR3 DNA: TGTGCCAGCAGCTACGGTATGGTAGCGGGGTGGGGGATTTACAATGAGCAGTTCTTC.

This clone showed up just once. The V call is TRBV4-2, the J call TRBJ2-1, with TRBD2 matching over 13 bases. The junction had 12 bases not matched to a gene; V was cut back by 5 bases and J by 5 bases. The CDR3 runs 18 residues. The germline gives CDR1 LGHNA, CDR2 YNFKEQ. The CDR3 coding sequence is TGTGCCAGCAGCACGGGACTAGCGGGATCCAGTAGAGACAATGAGCAGTTCTTC. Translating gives CASSTGLAGSSRDNEQFF.